This entry is about one TCR beta chain. Its cognate antigen is unknown. These data are taken from a study of graft-versus-host responses after intestinal transplantation. Overall study context: Multivisceral, liver-intestinal, or isolated intestinal grafts went to recipients. All of the recipients had induction that used anti-thymocyte globulin, then tacrolimus and steroids for two to four years.

Study-wide findings and caveats: The recipient marrow held GvH clones, and some of them showed up first in ileum or blood.

Repertoires were generated with immunoSEQ multiplex PCR, while TCRdb's copy carries only in-frame clones and drops some. The sample lists 85,000 to 100,000 clones, roughly 86% occurring once. This CDR3 contains 15 residues. V lost 5 bases and J 3 bases, leaving 16 bases between the germline ends. CDR1 MNHEY and CDR2 SMNVEV come from the germline V gene (reference sequence). The input for sequencing was PBMCs, taken 255 days after intestinal transplant. The TCR was taken from a human patient who received an intestinal transplant, so some T cells may come from the graft donor. The chain recombines TRBV27 with TRBJ1-2; D gene ambiguous. DNA of the CDR3: TGTGCCAGCAGTCCGACACTAGAAAGGCACTATGGCTACACCTTC. This codes for CASSPTLERHYGYTF.